This T cell receptor beta chain appears in the sequencing data of a study of tumor-infiltrating lymphocytes in oesophageal squamous cell carcinoma. TCRdb re-derived calls from the PCR reads in MiXCR, one entry per CDR3 protein. The sample gives some 18,000 distinct CDR3 sequences, roughly 41% of which show up once; over 9.5% is in the top ten. This CDR3 comprises 15 residues. The germline gives CDR1 MNHNY, CDR2 SVGAGI (reference sequence). V usage is TRBV6-6 and J usage is TRBJ2-3; 8 nucleotides agree with TRBD1. The J call may be wrong; the DNA end is better matched by TRBJ1-6. Sequencing was done on a sample of normal esophageal tissue next to the tumor. The sequence was collected from a male donor with esophageal squamous cell carcinoma. CDR3 region: CASSYAGQGNSPLHF. CDR3 sequence (DNA): TGTGCCAGCAGTTACGCCGGACAGGGTAATTCACCCCTCCACTTT.